The 25 T cell receptor beta chains below all came from one sample that was sequenced in a study of T cells in women clearing cervical HPV infection. TCRdb keeps only in-frame clones here, not all; method: immunoSEQ multiplex PCR. This sample carries roughly 20,000 clones, with about 5.3% going to the ten biggest clones. The sequenced material came from blood buffy coat. These receptors were collected from a woman between 18 and 69 years old with a cervical HPV16 infection that either progressed to CIN3+ or cleared (not recorded which).

As concerns this clone: Sequencing ends 3 residues short of the CDR3 end; the germline J gene provides the rest. The chain is built from TRBV30 and TRBJ2-7; 9 nucleotides line up with TRBD2. The CDR3 consists of 15 residues. J gave up 6 bases and V 1 base, and 10 bases lay outside the gene matches. CDR1 and CDR2 (germline): GTSNPN, SVGIG (reference sequence). The CDR3 protein is CAWSGQERGVGEQYF. CDR3 bases read: TGTGCCTGGAGTGGCCAGGAGCGGGGGGTAGGCGAG.

Concerning this clone itself: Coverage ceases 3 residues before the CDR3 finishes, and the germline J gene fills in the end. The rearrangement joins TRBV2 to TRBJ1-2, with D perhaps matching TRBD1 (6 bases). With 5 bases removed from V and 4 bases from J, the gap between germline ends came to 11 bases. Germline lookup yields CDR1 SNHLY and CDR2 FYNNEI. The CDR3 consists of 13 residues. CDR3 residues: CASSMDRFYGYTF. CDR3 DNA (partial): TGTGCCAGCAGTATGGACAGATTCTATGGC.

Comments on this clone: The CDR3 goes on 3 residues after the read ends, and that part is filled in from the germline J gene. The rearrangement joins TRBV14 to TRBJ1-3; 8 nucleotides line up with TRBD1. V shed 4 bases, J shed 1 base, and the junction held 6 bases outside the gene matches. The germline V gene has CDR1 SGHDN and CDR2 FVKESK. The CDR3 totals 16 residues. CDR3 protein: CASSPRGRISGNTIYF. Partial CDR3 DNA: TGTGCCAGCAGCCCCAGGGGGCGAATATCTGGAAACACC.

A remark on this clone: The read terminates 3 residues before the CDR3 end, so the remaining end is supplied by the germline J gene. The chain couples TRBV10-3 to TRBJ2-1; D is uncertain. The V gene's germline CDR1 is ENHRY and CDR2 SYGVKD. The CDR3 loop spans 11 amino acids. V shed 7 bases and J shed 6 bases, with 7 bases lying between them. The CDR3 sequence is CAIKQSNEQFF. CDR3 DNA, as far as it was read: TGTGCCATCAAACAGTCCAATGAG.

A note on this clone: The sequenced fragment ends 3 residues before the CDR3 boundary, so the rest is inferred from the germline J gene. The V call is TRBV7-9, the J call TRBJ1-5, with 7 bases identical to TRBD1. The CDR3 runs to 14 residues. The trim removed 4 bases at V and 4 bases at J, leaving 4 bases unmatched. CDR1 SEHNR and CDR2 FQNEAQ come from the germline V gene (reference sequence). The covered CDR3 bases are TGTGCCAGCAGCTCCCCAGGGGGGAATCAGCCC. This encodes CASSSPGGNQP. The CDR3 reads in full as CASSSPGGNQPQHF.

As to this clone: One junction end does not reproduce the germline sequence, and a read error may be involved. The read halts 3 residues ahead of the CDR3 end, with the missing end drawn from the germline J gene. The chain recombines TRBV4-2 with TRBJ1-1, with D hard to call. Germline CDR1 and CDR2: LGHNA and YNFKEQ. CDR3 length: 15 amino acids. The sequenced part of the CDR3 DNA is TGCGCCAGCAGCCAAGATGAGGCGGTGAACACTGAA. The encoded protein is CASSQDEAVNTE. The complete CDR3 protein is CASSQDEAVNTEAFF.

Concerning this clone itself: The read terminates 3 residues before the CDR3 end, so the remaining end is supplied by the germline J gene. V and J are TRBV6-4 and TRBJ2-5; TRBD2 aligns across 9 bases. This CDR3 region has 16 residues. Per germline, CDR1 MRHNA and CDR2 SNTAGT. V was clipped by 2 bases and J by 7 bases; unmatched bases: 11. Partial CDR3 DNA: TGTGCCAGCAGTGACCCGCCGGGACTAGCTTGCGGGACC. It specifies CASSDPPGLACGT. Given in full, the CDR3 is CASSDPPGLACGTQYF.

Comment on this clone: The read ends 3 residues shy of where the CDR3 ends; the end is completed using the germline J gene. The genes are TRBV20-1 and TRBJ1-2; D gene uncertain. CDR1 and CDR2 (germline): DFQATT, SNEGSKA (reference sequence). The length of the CDR3 is 12 residues. The CDR3 DNA, read in part, is TGCAGTGCTAGAGCCCCTCGAGGGTAC. Its translation: CSARAPRGY. The whole CDR3 region reads CSARAPRGYYTF.

For this clone: Sequencing ends 3 residues short of the CDR3 end; the germline J gene provides the rest. The J gene is TRBJ1-2, the V gene TRBV5-4; D gene uncertain. CDR1 is SGHNT, CDR2 YYREEE, per germline (reference sequence). The CDR3 is made up of 13 amino acids. Trimming left V 6 bases short and J 2 bases short, with 11 bases between. CDR3 amino acids: CASTPDTNYGYTF. The part of the CDR3 DNA that was read is TGTGCCAGCACTCCTGACACAAACTATGGC.

A remark on this clone: The read is 3 residues too short to cover the CDR3 end, so that end is filled in from the germline J gene. The V gene is TRBV7-2, the J gene TRBJ1-2; D is unclear. This CDR3 is 12 amino acids long. Germline CDR1 SGHTA, CDR2 FQGNSA. Trimming stripped 4 bases from V and 5 bases from J, with 8 bases between. The sequenced part of the CDR3 DNA is TGTGCCAGCAGCTACCTAGTTTATGGC. Translated, it gives CASSYLVYG. The CDR3 in full is CASSYLVYGYTF.

Comment on this clone: The read halts 3 residues ahead of the CDR3 end, with the missing end drawn from the germline J gene. The chain employs TRBV6-2 or TRBV6-3 and TRBJ1-2, with D possibly matching TRBD1 (5 bases). CDR3 length: 13 residues. Germline assignment: CDR1 MNHEY and CDR2 SVGEGT. Partial CDR3 DNA: TGTGCCAGCAGTTATCCCGGACAAACCGAC. Amino acid sequence: CASSYPGQTD. The whole CDR3 protein is CASSYPGQTDYTF.

A remark on this clone: The DNA ends 3 residues before the CDR3 does, and the rest of the CDR3 is filled in from the germline J gene. The rearrangement links TRBV7-3 to TRBJ2-3; 7 bases map to TRBD2. V was pared by 5 bases and J by 5 bases, with 7 bases of the junction left unmatched. Germline V CDR1 and CDR2: SGHTA, FQGTGA. CDR3 size: 14 residues. This CDR3 reads CASSHGGSRDTQYF. Partial CDR3 DNA: TGTGCCAGCAGCCACGGGGGGAGTCGAGATACG.

About this clone: From the germline J gene comes the end of the CDR3, since the read stops 3 residues before it. The chain couples TRBV27 to TRBJ2-1; perhaps TRBD1 as D (7 bases). From germline, CDR1 is MNHEY and CDR2 SMNVEV (reference sequence). Trimming removed 5 bases at V and 5 bases at J, with 22 bases between. This CDR3 has 17 amino acids. The covered CDR3 bases are TGTGCCAGCAGTGGAGGGGGCGGAACTCTTCCCAACAATGAG. Protein product: CASSGGGGTLPNNE. The CDR3 in its entirety is CASSGGGGTLPNNEQFF.

As regards this clone: Read coverage stops 3 residues before the CDR3 terminus; the germline J gene supplies the remainder. This chain connects TRBV11-3 to TRBJ2-5; no firm D call. Trimming removed 5 bases from V and 2 bases from J, with 12 bases in between. This CDR3 has 14 residues. Germline lookup yields CDR1 SGHNT and CDR2 YENEEA. The covered CDR3 bases are TGTGCCAGCAGCCCTACCCCCTCACAAGAGACC. Its protein product is CASSPTPSQET. The CDR3 as a whole reads CASSPTPSQETQYF.

CDR3 in amino acids: CASSFLWPHNEQFF. CDR3 DNA, as far as it was read: TGTGCCAGCAGCTTCTTATGGCCTCACAATGAG. This rearrangement joins TRBV13 to TRBJ2-1; no reliable D call. The read stops 3 residues short of the end of the CDR3; the missing end is completed from the germline J gene. Trimming pared 3 bases from V and 5 bases from J, leaving 11 bases between. The CDR3 runs 14 residues. CDR1 is PRHDT, CDR2 FYEKMQ, per germline (reference sequence).

As for this clone: The CDR3 extends 3 residues past the end of the read, so its final part is completed from the germline J gene. V usage is TRBV18 and J usage is TRBJ1-1; 7 nucleotides agree with TRBD1. Per the germline V gene, CDR1 is KGHSH and CDR2 is LQKENI. This CDR3 has 13 residues. With V trimmed by 4 bases and J by 1 base, 0 bases remained unmatched. CDR3 DNA (partial): TGTGCCAGCTCACAGGGGGCGAACACTGAA. Translation: CASSQGANTE. The whole CDR3 reads CASSQGANTEAFF.

As for this clone: The read ends 3 residues shy of where the CDR3 ends; the end is completed using the germline J gene. The rearrangement joins TRBV5-8 to TRBJ1-6, with TRBD1 matching over 8 bases. J was trimmed by 8 bases and V by 6 bases; bases with no gene match: 10. This CDR3 has 15 residues. CDR1 is SGHTS and CDR2 is YDEGEE in the germline V gene. CDR3 DNA (partial): TGTGCCAGCACTTCAGGAGACAGGGGTTATTCACCC. This translates into CASTSGDRGYSP. The whole CDR3 protein is CASTSGDRGYSPLHF.

About this clone: The read stops 3 residues short of the end of the CDR3; the missing end is completed from the germline J gene. This sequence joins TRBV18 and TRBJ1-1; D is undetermined. Germline V gene data show CDR1 as KGHSH and CDR2 as LQKENI. The V end was cut by 6 bases, the J end by 4 bases, with 21 bases between. The CDR3 totals 16 residues. CDR3 protein: CASSSFDPGLTTEAFF. The sequenced part of the CDR3 DNA is TGTGCCAGCTCCTCATTCGATCCGGGGTTGACCACTGAA.

Worth noting for this clone: The read halts 3 residues ahead of the CDR3 end, with the missing end drawn from the germline J gene. This chain links TRBV18 with TRBJ1-2, with 7 bases aligning to TRBD1. CDR3 length: 14 residues. The germline V gene encodes CDR1 KGHSH and CDR2 LQKENI. This CDR3 is CASSPTGETDTYTF. The CDR3 bases that were read are TGTGCCAGCTCACCAACAGGGGAAACAGATACC.

Notes on this clone: Coverage ceases 3 residues before the CDR3 finishes, and the germline J gene fills in the end. The chain combines TRBV2 with TRBJ2-1; D possibly corresponds to TRBD2 (5 bases). Trimming took 4 bases from V and 9 from J, leaving 13 bases between them. Per the germline V gene, CDR1 is SNHLY and CDR2 is FYNNEI. The CDR3 covers 13 residues. Incomplete CDR3 DNA: TGTGCCAGCAGTGGTACTAGGTTGGGTGAG. This translates into CASSGTRLGE. The whole CDR3 sequence reads CASSGTRLGEQFF. Using reference TRBV2 and TRBJ2-1 for the parts outside the CDR3, the full variable domain is EPEVTQTPSHQVTQMGQEVILRCVPISNHLYFYWYRQILGQKVEFLVSFYNNEISEKSEIFDDQFSVERPDGSNFTLKIRSTKLEDSAMYFCASSGTRLGEQFFGPGTRLTVL.

Worth noting for this clone: The read finishes 3 residues shy of the CDR3 end, and the germline J gene is used to complete it. This chain uses TRBV2 with TRBJ2-2, with TRBD1 matching over 7 bases. CDR3 length: 15 amino acids. Per germline, CDR1 SNHLY and CDR2 FYNNEI. The part of the CDR3 DNA that was read is TGTGCCAGCAGTCCTGACAGGGCTGGGGCCAACGTG. Residues: CASSPDRAGANV. The whole CDR3 protein reads CASSPDRAGANVLFF.

With respect to this clone: The read halts 3 residues ahead of the CDR3 end, with the missing end drawn from the germline J gene. The rearrangement uses TRBV28 and TRBJ2-3, with TRBD2 matching 10 bases. After removal of 3 bases from V and 0 bases from J, the junction contained 6 bases not matched to a gene. The CDR3 spans 17 residues. Germline lookup yields CDR1 MDHEN and CDR2 SYDVKM. The sequenced part of the CDR3 DNA is TGTGCCAGCAGTTTCCCCGAACTAGCGGGGAGCACAGATACG. The encoded protein is CASSFPELAGSTDT. The whole CDR3 sequence is CASSFPELAGSTDTQYF. Complete variable domain (other parts from reference TRBV28 and TRBJ2-3): DVKVTQSSRYLVKRTGEKVFLECVQDMDHENMFWYRQDPGLGLRLIYFSYDVKMKEKGDIPEGYSVSREKKERFSLILESASTNQTSMYLCASSFPELAGSTDTQYFGPGTRLTVL.

To note about this clone: The read gets to within 3 residues of the CDR3 end, and the germline J gene fills in the rest. The chain employs TRBV7-3 and TRBJ1-5; tentatively, D is TRBD1 (6 bases). The CDR3 runs 14 residues. CDR1 and CDR2 from the germline V gene are SGHTA and FQGTGA. Trimming removed 5 bases at V and 4 bases at J, with 12 bases between. The DNA read from the CDR3 is TGTGCCAGCAGCGAGGCAGGGGTGAATCAGCCC. The encoded protein is CASSEAGVNQP. The entire CDR3 protein reads CASSEAGVNQPQHF.

In regard to this clone: The CDR3 end is not reached by the read, which stops 3 residues before it; the germline J gene fills it in. Other nucleotide sequences from this sample produce the same CDR3. The rearrangement uses TRBV7-6 and TRBJ1-3; TRBD1 agrees at 9 bases. This CDR3 has 16 amino acids. With V trimmed by 5 bases and J by 2 bases, 7 bases remained unmatched. Germline-derived CDR1 and CDR2 are SGHVS and FNYEAQ. CDR3 DNA (partial): TGTGCCAGCAGCGCGGGACAGGGTTTCACTGGAAACACC. Protein: CASSAGQGFTGNT. From start to end, the CDR3 is CASSAGQGFTGNTIYF.

With respect to this clone: Read sequence stops 3 residues before the CDR3 end, and the germline J gene provides the missing end. The rearrangement uses TRBV6-1 and TRBJ1-2; no firm D call. CDR1 and CDR2 (germline): MNHNS, SASEGT. The CDR3 runs 14 residues. The DNA read from the CDR3 is TGTGCCAGCAGTGGTTCACTAGCCAAAAACATC. It encodes CASSGSLAKNI. The CDR3 in full is CASSGSLAKNIYTF.